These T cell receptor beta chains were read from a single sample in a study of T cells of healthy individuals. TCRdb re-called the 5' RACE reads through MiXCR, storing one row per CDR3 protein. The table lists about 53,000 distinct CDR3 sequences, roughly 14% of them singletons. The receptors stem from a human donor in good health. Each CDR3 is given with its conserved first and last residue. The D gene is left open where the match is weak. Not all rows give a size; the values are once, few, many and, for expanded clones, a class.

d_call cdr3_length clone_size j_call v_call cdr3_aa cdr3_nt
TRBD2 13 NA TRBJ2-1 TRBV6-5 CASGLAGGDEQFF TGTGCCAGCGGCCTAGCGGGGGGGGATGAGCAGTTCTTC
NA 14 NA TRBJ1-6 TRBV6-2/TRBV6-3 CASSYSGGYSPLHF TGTGCCAGCAGTTACTCTGGCGGCTATTCACCCCTCCACTTT
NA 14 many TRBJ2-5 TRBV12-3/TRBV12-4 CASSPQWGPETQYF TGTGCCAGCAGTCCCCAATGGGGGCCAGAGACCCAGTACTTC
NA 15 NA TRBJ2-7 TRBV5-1 CASSLSSSQYYEQYF TGCGCCAGCAGCTTGTCAAGCTCGCAATACTACGAGCAGTACTTC
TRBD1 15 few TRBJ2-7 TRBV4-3 CASSRYRDSTYEQYF TGCGCCAGCAGCCGATACCGGGACAGTACCTACGAGCAGTACTTC
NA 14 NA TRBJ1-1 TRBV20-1 CSAIFPAGPTEAFF TGCAGTGCTATATTCCCGGCAGGGCCCACTGAAGCTTTCTTT
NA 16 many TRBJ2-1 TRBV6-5 CASSYVRSLALNEQFF TGTGCCAGCAGTTACGTCCGGTCGTTGGCCCTTAATGAGCAGTTCTTC
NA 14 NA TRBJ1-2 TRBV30 CASRFEGPRYGYTF TGTGCCTCTCGTTTCGAGGGGCCGCGGTATGGCTACACCTTC
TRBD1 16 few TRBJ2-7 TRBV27 CASRNPRDRDSYEQYF TGTGCCAGCCGTAACCCCCGGGACAGGGATTCCTACGAGCAGTACTTC
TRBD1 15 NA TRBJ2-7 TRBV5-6 CASSLVSGTGYEQYF TGTGCCAGCAGCCTAGTAAGCGGGACAGGGTACGAGCAGTACTTC
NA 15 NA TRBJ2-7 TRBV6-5 CASSTPGTRGYEQYF TGTGCCAGCAGCACCCCGGGGACACGGGGCTACGAGCAGTACTTC
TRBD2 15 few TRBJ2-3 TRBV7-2 CASSRGEGSTDTQYF TGTGCCAGCAGCCGCGGGGAGGGTAGCACAGATACGCAGTATTTT